Listed here are 27 T cell receptor beta chains from one sample, sequenced in a study of cytomegalovirus exposure and HLA in healthy donors. The primer mix had 60 Vbeta and 13 Jbeta primers. The data were produced by immunoSEQ multiplex PCR, yet TCRdb's version contains in-frame clones alone and is incomplete. The table includes approximately 190,000 clones, over 70% detected once. The material sequenced was PBMCs. These receptors were collected from a man in his thirties or forties in good health and CMV-seronegative.

V gene TRBV20-1 combines with J gene TRBJ1-1, with D unclear. CDR1 DFQATT and CDR2 SNEGSKA come from the germline V gene (reference sequence). CDR3 length equals 11 residues. Trimming left V 3 bases short and J 5 bases short, with 7 bases between. The CDR3 spells CSARHRTEAFF. DNA of the CDR3: TGCAGTGCTAGGCATCGGACTGAAGCTTTCTTT.

The chain has TRBV10-1 and TRBJ1-3; TRBD1 is a possible D gene (5 bases). V lost 4 bases and J lost 5, with 12 bases in between. In germline, CDR1 is WNHNN, CDR2 SYGVQD (reference sequence). The CDR3 loop spans 14 amino acids. CDR3 loop: CASSVRVRRNTIYF. For the CDR3, the DNA is TGCGCCAGCAGTGTCAGGGTTAGGCGAAACACCATATATTTT.

The rearrangement uses TRBV29-1 and TRBJ2-5, with 7 bases lining up with TRBD2. Germline V gives CDR1 SQVTM, CDR2 ANQGSEA. Losses at the gene ends were 7 bases for V and 0 bases for J; bases not matched to a gene: 2. This CDR3 spans 12 amino acids. The CDR3 spells CSARGYQETQYF. The CDR3 DNA follows: TGCAGCGCGCGGGGGTACCAAGAGACCCAGTACTTC.

The rearrangement joins TRBV4-2 to TRBJ2-3, with 13 bases lining up with TRBD2. There are 18 residues in the CDR3. Germline V gene data show CDR1 as LGHNA and CDR2 as YNFKEQ. The V segment lost 3 bases and the J segment 2 bases; nucleotides outside the gene matches: 8. The CDR3 reads CASSQRQGLAGITDTQYF. In DNA, the CDR3 is TGTGCCAGCAGCCAGAGGCAGGGACTAGCGGGGATCACAGATACGCAGTATTTT.

This clone appeared once. The V gene is TRBV5-1, the J gene TRBJ2-2; possibly TRBD2 for D (5 bases). CDR1 and CDR2 (germline): SGHRS, YFSETQ. The ends were cut back, 4 bases at V and 5 bases at J, with 15 bases in the middle. CDR3 length: 15 residues. Written as DNA, the CDR3 is TGCGCCAGCAGCCTCTGGGCTAGCAAGACCGGGGAGCTGTTTTTT. Residues: CASSLWASKTGELFF. Supplemented by reference TRBV5-1 and TRBJ2-2, the full variable domain reads KAGVTQTPRYLIKTRGQQVTLSCSPISGHRSVSWYQQTPGQGLQFLFEYFSETQRNKGNFPGRFSGRQFSNSRSEMNVSTLELGDSALYLCASSLWASKTGELFFGEGSRLTVL.

This chain uses TRBV10-2 with TRBJ1-4, with TRBD1 as a possible D gene (5 bases). The length of the CDR3 is 11 residues. V was clipped by 5 bases and J by 10 bases, with 8 bases between them. Germline V gene lookup returns CDR1 WSHSY and CDR2 SAAADI. CDR3 sequence reads: CASSPQGKLFF. In nucleotides, the CDR3 is TGCGCCAGCAGTCCCCAGGGAAAACTGTTTTTT.

This chain uses TRBV7-9 with TRBJ2-7; TRBD1 aligns across 9 bases. The CDR3 totals 15 residues. Looked up from germline, CDR1 is SEHNR and CDR2 is FQNEAQ (reference sequence). Trimming removed 5 bases from V and 1 base from J; junction bases left unmatched: 6. CDR3 bases: TGTGCCAGCAGCCGTCCCGGGACAGGGTCCTACGAGCAGTACTTC. Amino acid sequence: CASSRPGTGSYEQYF.

This clone was seen more than once but under ten times. The genes are TRBV2 and TRBJ2-3; the match to TRBD2 covers 10 bases. The CDR3 contains 15 residues. The germline V gene has CDR1 SNHLY and CDR2 FYNNEI. V gave up 8 bases and J gave up 2 bases; unmatched junction bases: 7. The CDR3 region has the DNA TGTGCCAGCCTACTACTAGCGGGGACCACAGATACGCAGTATTTT. Its translation is CASLLLAGTTDTQYF.

V gene TRBV7-9 combines with J gene TRBJ2-7; D is perhaps TRBD2 (6 bases). Trimming stripped 5 bases from V and 3 bases from J, with 17 bases between. The germline gives CDR1 SEHNR, CDR2 FQNEAQ (reference sequence). The CDR3 is 15 residues long. This chain's CDR3 is CASSPAGRDLYEQYF. The CDR3 DNA follows: TGTGCCAGCAGCCCTGCGGGGCGGGACCTCTACGAGCAGTACTTC.

This chain links TRBV28 with TRBJ2-3, with 8 bases matching TRBD2. Looked up from germline, CDR1 is MDHEN and CDR2 is SYDVKM. The CDR3 has 16 residues. V shed 5 bases and J 4 bases; nucleotides not matched to a gene: 11. CDR3 region: CASSLGGTSWADTQYF. Written as DNA, the CDR3 is TGTGCCAGCAGTCTGGGGGGGACTAGTTGGGCAGATACGCAGTATTTT. Filled out from reference TRBV28 and TRBJ2-3, the complete variable domain reads DVKVTQSSRYLVKRTGEKVFLECVQDMDHENMFWYRQDPGLGLRLIYFSYDVKMKEKGDIPEGYSVSREKKERFSLILESASTNQTSMYLCASSLGGTSWADTQYFGPGTRLTVL.

The chain combines TRBV28 with TRBJ1-3; D is unclear. Looked up from germline, CDR1 is MDHEN and CDR2 is SYDVKM. The V gene lost 2 bases and the J gene lost 0 bases, with 5 bases spanning the gap. This CDR3 is 14 amino acids long. CDR3: CASSLRGSGNTIYF. CDR3 sequence (DNA): TGTGCCAGCAGTTTAAGAGGCTCTGGAAACACCATATATTTT. Variable domain in full (rest from reference TRBV28 and TRBJ1-3): DVKVTQSSRYLVKRTGEKVFLECVQDMDHENMFWYRQDPGLGLRLIYFSYDVKMKEKGDIPEGYSVSREKKERFSLILESASTNQTSMYLCASSLRGSGNTIYFGEGSWLTVV.

The chain recombines TRBV18 with TRBJ2-7; 7 bases line up with TRBD1. The CDR3 runs to 16 residues. V lost 0 bases, J lost 4 bases, and 9 bases stayed unmatched. Germline CDR1 and CDR2: KGHSH and LQKENI. This CDR3 is CASSPPNRQGGYEQYF. CDR3 nucleotides: TGTGCCAGCTCACCACCCAACCGACAGGGTGGGTACGAGCAGTACTTC.

This rearrangement joins TRBV28 to TRBJ2-5; D gene uncertain. The V and J ends lost 5 bases and 2 bases respectively, with 6 bases between them. Germline assignment: CDR1 MDHEN and CDR2 SYDVKM. This CDR3 has 12 residues. This CDR3 reads CASSPQQETQYF. The CDR3 DNA reads as TGTGCCAGCAGTCCTCAGCAAGAGACCCAGTACTTC.

This clone was picked up one time. This chain links TRBV15 with TRBJ1-3; tentatively, D is TRBD1 (5 bases). V dropped 0 bases and J dropped 4 bases, with 10 bases sitting between them. The germline CDR1 and CDR2 sequences are LNHNV and YYDKDF (reference sequence). The CDR3 covers 15 residues. CDR3 amino acids: CATSRDGGHGNTIYF. CDR3 bases: TGTGCCACCAGCAGAGACGGGGGTCACGGAAACACCATATATTTT.

This rearrangement joins TRBV2 to TRBJ2-5; D is perhaps TRBD2 (6 bases). The germline V gene has CDR1 SNHLY and CDR2 FYNNEI. V was clipped by 6 bases and J by 11 bases, with 19 bases between them. The CDR3 is 13 residues long. DNA for the CDR3: TGTGCCAGCAGCTTCCAGGGTTCGGGAGAGCAGTACTTC. Its protein product is CASSFQGSGEQYF.

In nucleotides, the CDR3 is TGTGCCAGCAGCGCGGACAGGGGGACTGGCTACACCTTC. Residues: CASSADRGTGYTF. The chain has TRBV7-2 and TRBJ1-2; 10 bases match TRBD1. From germline, CDR1 is SGHTA and CDR2 FQGNSA. This CDR3 region has 13 residues. The J segment lost 7 bases and the V segment lost 5 bases, leaving 4 bases of the junction unmatched.

The rearrangement links TRBV28 to TRBJ1-4; D is perhaps TRBD1 (5 bases). This CDR3 has 17 amino acids. CDR1 MDHEN and CDR2 SYDVKM come from the germline V gene. With 5 bases removed from V and 6 bases from J, the gap between germline ends came to 22 bases. The CDR3, as DNA: TGTGCCAGCAGTGGGGGGGGGTGGGGCAGGTGGGATGAAAAACTGTTTTTT. Translating gives CASSGGGWGRWDEKLFF.

The V call is TRBV28, the J call TRBJ2-2; 11 nucleotides align to TRBD1. V dropped 6 bases and J dropped 6; count of bases not matched to a gene: 3. Looked up from germline, CDR1 is MDHEN and CDR2 is SYDVKM. This CDR3 has 14 residues. The CDR3 coding sequence is TGTGCCAGCAGCGGGACAGGGGGGTCCGGGGAGCTGTTTTTT. It yields the protein CASSGTGGSGELFF.

CDR3 sequence (DNA): TGCAGCGTTGTGGCGGAGGGGTATTATGAGCAGTTCTTC. This encodes CSVVAEGYYEQFF. The chain carries TRBV29-1 and TRBJ2-1; the D gene is possibly TRBD2 (6 bases). This CDR3 has 13 residues. Per the germline V gene, CDR1 is SQVTM and CDR2 is ANQGSEA. Deletions cut 4 bases from V and 8 bases from J, with 15 bases between.

The V and J genes are TRBV19 and TRBJ1-3; D uncertain. Trimming removed 9 bases from V and 4 bases from J, with 19 bases in between. CDR3 length: 15 residues. Germline values: CDR1 LNHDA, CDR2 SQIVND (reference sequence). CDR3 nucleotide sequence: TGTGCCAGCTCGGAGGTCCTCCCCGGAGGAAACACCATATATTTT. This gives the protein CASSEVLPGGNTIYF.

V usage is TRBV5-4 and J usage is TRBJ1-2; D is uncertain. The CDR3 length is 14 residues. With 0 bases removed from V and 8 bases from J, the gap between germline ends came to 14 bases. Germline CDR1 SGHNT, CDR2 YYREEE (reference sequence). The DNA of the CDR3 is TGTGCCAGCAGCTTGGCTAGGAGGATGGGCGGCTACACCTTC. It specifies CASSLARRMGGYTF.

The chain couples TRBV6-1 to TRBJ1-2, with 7 bases that match TRBD1. CDR1 and CDR2 (germline): MNHNS, SASEGT. V dropped 5 bases and J dropped 5; count of bases not matched to a gene: 11. CDR3 length: 15 amino acids. CDR3 sequence reads: CASSFTDRKSYGYTF. In nucleotides, the CDR3 is TGTGCCAGCAGTTTCACGGACAGGAAGTCTTATGGCTACACCTTC.

The rearrangement joins TRBV28 to TRBJ1-5, with TRBD1 identical over 7 bases. Germline assignment: CDR1 MDHEN and CDR2 SYDVKM. CDR3 length: 15 amino acids. V shed 7 bases and J 6 bases; nucleotides not matched to a gene: 12. This CDR3 is CASTDGQAQSQPQHF. Here the CDR3 DNA reads TGTGCCAGCACCGACGGACAGGCCCAAAGTCAGCCCCAGCATTTT.

This clone was detected once. The rearrangement uses TRBV5-1 and TRBJ2-1, with 9 positions matching TRBD2. The trim removed 0 bases at V and 4 bases at J, leaving 2 bases unmatched. This CDR3 region has 15 residues. Germline lookup yields CDR1 SGHRS and CDR2 YFSETQ. The CDR3 sequence: CASSLASGNYNEQFF. As DNA, the CDR3 is TGCGCCAGCAGCTTGGCTAGCGGGAATTACAATGAGCAGTTCTTC. Variable domain in full (rest from reference TRBV5-1 and TRBJ2-1): KAGVTQTPRYLIKTRGQQVTLSCSPISGHRSVSWYQQTPGQGLQFLFEYFSETQRNKGNFPGRFSGRQFSNSRSEMNVSTLELGDSALYLCASSLASGNYNEQFFGPGTRLTVL.

The rearrangement links TRBV19 to TRBJ2-6, with 7 bases identical to TRBD1. The CDR3 runs 17 residues. Germline assignment: CDR1 LNHDA and CDR2 SQIVND (reference sequence). Trimming cost V 7 bases and J 0 bases; bases outside gene matches: 9. The CDR3 coding sequence is TGTGCCAGTAATCGTGGGACAGCCGACTCTGGGGCCAACGTCCTGACTTTC. The encoded protein is CASNRGTADSGANVLTF. Full variable domain (outside the CDR3, taken from reference TRBV19 and TRBJ2-6): DGGITQSPKYLFRKEGQNVTLSCEQNLNHDAMYWYRQDPGQGLRLIYYSQIVNDFQKGDIAEGYSVSREKKESFPLTVTSAQKNPTAFYLCASNRGTADSGANVLTFGAGSRLTVL.

This clone was detected only once. The chain is built from TRBV27 and TRBJ1-1; 8 positions agree with TRBD1. Trimming at V came to 5 bases and at J to 4 bases, leaving 9 bases not matched to a gene. The length of the CDR3 is 15 residues. The germline V gene has CDR1 MNHEY and CDR2 SMNVEV (reference sequence). CDR3 residues: CASSPSDRVGTEAFF. The CDR3 coding sequence is TGTGCCAGCAGTCCATCGGACAGGGTGGGCACTGAAGCTTTCTTT.

This chain uses TRBV7-8 with TRBJ2-7; 8 nucleotides match TRBD1. The germline CDR1 and CDR2 sequences are SGHVS and FQNEAQ. The CDR3 runs to 14 residues. V lost 6 bases, J lost 5 bases, and 9 bases stayed unmatched. This CDR3 is CASRPGQANDEQYF. CDR3 bases: TGTGCCAGCAGGCCGGGACAGGCGAACGACGAGCAGTACTTC.